Shown below are 32 T cell receptor beta chains from a single sample sequenced in a study of cytomegalovirus exposure and HLA in healthy donors. The PCR made use of 60 Vbeta and 13 Jbeta primers. Some clones are missing from TCRdb's copy, which holds only in-frame ones; the method was immunoSEQ multiplex PCR. The sample consists of around 100,000 clones, approximately 80% of them appearing once. Input material: PBMCs. The receptors come from a woman aged 70-85 years in good health and CMV-seropositive.

The rearrangement links TRBV7-4 to TRBJ2-3, with TRBD2 as a possible D gene (7 bases). The V end was cut by 8 bases, the J end by 5 bases, with 38 bases between. The CDR3 length is 21 residues. Germline CDR1 reads SGHVT; CDR2 reads SQSDAQ. CDR3 amino acids: CASGHTGVIAGIQGILDTQYF. CDR3 in DNA: TGTGCCAGCGGCCATACAGGTGTAATAGCGGGTATCCAGGGGATATTAGATACGCAGTATTTT.

A single count supports this clone. Other DNA sequences in the same sample also yield this CDR3. The V call is TRBV18, the J call TRBJ1-5, with D possibly being TRBD1 (6 bases). The CDR3 totals 13 residues. Germline assignment: CDR1 KGHSH and CDR2 LQKENI. V was trimmed by 6 bases and J by 4 bases, leaving 10 bases between them. The CDR3 spells CASSPDRNQPQHF. The CDR3 nucleotides are TGTGCCAGCTCTCCGGACAGAAATCAGCCCCAGCATTTT.

The CDR3 loop reads CASSYSAYRPDTQYF. In DNA, the CDR3 is TGTGCCAGCAGTTACTCGGCCTACAGACCAGATACGCAGTATTTT. The rearrangement links TRBV6-6 to TRBJ2-3; D call uncertain. Germline V lookup: CDR1 MNHNY, CDR2 SVGAGI (reference sequence). The CDR3 is 15 amino acids. V gave up 0 bases and J gave up 4 bases, with 11 bases separating them.

V and J are TRBV30 and TRBJ1-2, with a weak D call TRBD1 (6 bases). The CDR3 is 13 residues long. Germline-derived CDR1 and CDR2 are GTSNPN and SVGIG (reference sequence). V gave up 3 bases and J gave up 6 bases, with 14 bases separating them. In DNA, the CDR3 is TGTGCCTGGAGCGCGTCGAACAGGGATGGCTACACCTTC. It translates to CAWSASNRDGYTF.

This chain uses TRBV28 with TRBJ2-3; TRBD2 matches 15 bases. CDR1 and CDR2 from the germline V gene are MDHEN and SYDVKM. The CDR3 sequence is 16 residues long. Germline trimming cut 5 bases from V and 6 bases from J; bases unmatched to any gene: 6. CDR3 region: CASSTAGTSGRDTQYF. The CDR3, as DNA: TGTGCCAGCAGTACAGCCGGGACTAGCGGGAGGGATACGCAGTATTTT.

About this clone itself: An end of the junction does not agree with germline; a read error may underlie this. The same CDR3 also results from other DNA sequences found in this sample. CDR3 in amino acids: CASSPGDSSYEQYF. CDR3 nucleotides: TGCGCCAGCTCACCAGGAGACAGTTCCTACGAGCAGTACTTC. The chain links TRBV18 to TRBJ2-7, with D possibly matching TRBD1 (5 bases). CDR1 and CDR2 (germline): KGHSH, LQKENI. CDR3 size: 14 residues.

The chain links TRBV18 to TRBJ2-2, with 7 positions matching TRBD1. The J segment lost 6 bases and the V segment lost 3 bases, leaving 10 bases of the junction unmatched. CDR1 is KGHSH, CDR2 LQKENI, per germline. The CDR3 runs 16 residues. This CDR3 reads CASSPSRQGVPGELFF. The CDR3 DNA reads as TGTGCCAGCTCACCGTCGAGGCAGGGGGTCCCCGGGGAGCTGTTTTTT. Drawing the rest from reference TRBV18 and TRBJ2-2, the complete variable domain is NAGVMQNPRHLVRRRGQEARLRCSPMKGHSHVYWYRQLPEEGLKFMVYLQKENIIDESGMPKERFSAEFPKEGPSILRIQQVVRGDSAAYFCASSPSRQGVPGELFFGEGSRLTVL.

The V and J genes are TRBV5-1 and TRBJ2-3, with D unclear. Looked up from germline, CDR1 is SGHRS and CDR2 is YFSETQ. This CDR3 region has 13 residues. V was clipped by 4 bases and J by 4 bases, with 10 bases between them. The DNA for the CDR3 is TGCGCCAGCAGCCTTTACTTGGCAGATACGCAGTATTTT. It codes for CASSLYLADTQYF.

The rearrangement links TRBV5-1 to TRBJ2-3; the match to TRBD2 covers 12 bases. With 4 bases clipped from V and 4 bases from J, the junction kept 7 bases outside the gene matches. Germline CDR1 reads SGHRS; CDR2 reads YFSETQ. The CDR3 length is 16 residues. CDR3 bases: TGCGCCAGCAGCCTTCTAGCGGGAGGGACCCCAGATACGCAGTATTTT. This encodes CASSLLAGGTPDTQYF.

The table lists this clone with a count of one. J is TRBJ2-1 and V is TRBV15; TRBD2 agrees at 10 bases. The trim removed 0 bases at V and 0 bases at J, leaving 8 bases unmatched. Germline V gene data show CDR1 as LNHNV and CDR2 as YYDKDF (reference sequence). The length of the CDR3 is 19 residues. In nucleotides, the CDR3 is TGTGCCACCAGCAGAGATCCACTAGCGGGACTCAGCTCCTACAATGAGCAGTTCTTC. Its protein product is CATSRDPLAGLSSYNEQFF.

V and J are TRBV7-3 and TRBJ2-3, with 8 bases identical to TRBD1. Germline V gene data show CDR1 as SGHTA and CDR2 as FQGTGA. This CDR3 has 18 residues. Trimming cost V 5 bases and J 3 bases; bases outside gene matches: 16. The CDR3 sequence is CASSLPTTGAVTTDTQYF. The CDR3 coding sequence is TGTGCCAGCAGCCTCCCGACGACAGGGGCCGTAACGACAGATACGCAGTATTTT.

This clone came up once. V usage is TRBV5-4 and J usage is TRBJ2-2; D possibly corresponds to TRBD1 (6 bases). Germline assignment: CDR1 SGHNT and CDR2 YYREEE (reference sequence). The CDR3 is made up of 14 amino acids. The V and J ends lost 4 bases and 6 bases respectively, with 13 bases between them. CDR3 in DNA: TGTGCCAGCAGCGTCTTACAGGGTGCCGGGGAGCTGTTTTTT. Translating gives CASSVLQGAGELFF.

The chain joins TRBV5-1 to TRBJ2-2; 11 bases line up with TRBD2. The CDR3 loop spans 15 amino acids. After removal of 6 bases from V and 4 bases from J, the junction contained 5 bases not matched to a gene. Germline V gene data show CDR1 as SGHRS and CDR2 as YFSETQ. The CDR3 DNA sequence: TGCGCCAGCATATCCGGGACTAGCGGCACCGGGGAGCTGTTTTTT. Translation: CASISGTSGTGELFF.

The chain joins TRBV5-1 to TRBJ2-1; 8 bases map to TRBD2. CDR1 and CDR2 (germline): SGHRS, YFSETQ. V shed 4 bases and J 7 bases; nucleotides not matched to a gene: 13. The CDR3 sequence is 16 residues long. The CDR3 DNA reads TGCGCCAGCAGCCCCCGGGGAGCGGGAGAGGGGAATGAGCAGTTCTTC. This sequence encodes CASSPRGAGEGNEQFF. Combining the CDR3 with reference TRBV5-1 and TRBJ2-1 gives the whole variable domain KAGVTQTPRYLIKTRGQQVTLSCSPISGHRSVSWYQQTPGQGLQFLFEYFSETQRNKGNFPGRFSGRQFSNSRSEMNVSTLELGDSALYLCASSPRGAGEGNEQFFGPGTRLTVL.

Remarks on this clone: At one end, the junction sequence differs from germline, possibly due to a read error. The chain combines TRBV7-9 with TRBJ1-1; 7 bases match TRBD1. Germline CDR1 SEHNR, CDR2 FQNEAQ (reference sequence). This CDR3 has 14 amino acids. The CDR3, as DNA: TGTTCCAGCAGCCTACAGCAGGGGGACACTGAAGCTTTCTTT. Its translation is CSSSLQQGDTEAFF.

The J gene is TRBJ2-2, the V gene TRBV12-5, with D unclear. CDR1 and CDR2 (germline): LGHNT, FRNRAP. Trimming shortened V by 4 bases and J by 4 bases, and 10 bases separated the two germline ends. The CDR3 loop spans 14 amino acids. The DNA for the CDR3 is TGTGCTAGTGGTTCTGGCCCCAGCACCGGGGAGCTGTTTTTT. Its protein product is CASGSGPSTGELFF.

The chain joins TRBV28 to TRBJ1-2, with 7 nucleotides matching TRBD1. The CDR3 extends over 16 amino acids. V lost 4 bases, J lost 9 bases, and 17 bases stayed unmatched. Per the germline V gene, CDR1 is MDHEN and CDR2 is SYDVKM. Here the CDR3 reads CASSSHGQGGEGRYTF. As DNA, the CDR3 is TGTGCCAGCAGTTCTCACGGGCAGGGGGGTGAGGGTCGCTACACCTTC.

The rearrangement joins TRBV18 to TRBJ2-2, with D tentatively TRBD2 (5 bases). CDR3 length equals 14 residues. Germline V gives CDR1 KGHSH, CDR2 LQKENI. Trimming took 6 bases from V and 7 from J, leaving 15 bases between them. The CDR3 spells CASSLGLGDGELFF. The DNA for the CDR3 is TGTGCCAGCTCCCTCGGACTCGGTGACGGGGAGCTGTTTTTT.

The chain employs TRBV6-4 and TRBJ2-6; D gene unclear. Trimming took 0 bases from V and 4 from J, leaving 10 bases between them. This CDR3 comprises 16 residues. From germline, CDR1 is MRHNA and CDR2 SNTAGT. DNA for the CDR3: TGTGCCAGCAGTGACTCGCTGGGCTCGGGGGCCAACGTCCTGACTTTC. The encoded protein is CASSDSLGSGANVLTF.

The J gene is TRBJ2-3, the V gene TRBV10-1, with D possibly matching TRBD2 (6 bases). V was trimmed by 0 bases and J by 4 bases, leaving 14 bases between them. The CDR3 extends over 16 amino acids. Germline loops: CDR1 WNHNN, CDR2 SYGVQD (reference sequence). CDR3 sequence: CASSESWRDSADTQYF. Written as DNA, the CDR3 is TGCGCCAGCAGTGAGTCATGGCGGGACTCCGCAGATACGCAGTATTTT.

The chain has TRBV18 and TRBJ2-6; TRBD1 aligns across 8 bases. Germline loops: CDR1 KGHSH, CDR2 LQKENI. CDR3 length equals 17 residues. V lost 3 bases, J lost 2 bases, and 6 bases stayed unmatched. CDR3 nucleotides: TGTGCCAGCTCACCCGGACAGGGTCTGCCTGGGGCCAACGTCCTGACTTTC. Its protein is CASSPGQGLPGANVLTF.

The chain recombines TRBV5-4 with TRBJ2-5; D perhaps matches TRBD2 (5 bases). In germline, CDR1 is SGHNT, CDR2 YYREEE (reference sequence). The V end lost 4 bases, the J end lost 5 bases, and 15 bases lay between the germline ends. The length of the CDR3 is 14 residues. CDR3 coding DNA: TGTGCCAGCAGCCCTACAAGCGGTGGGGAGACCCAGTACTTC. As protein: CASSPTSGGETQYF.

This chain connects TRBV5-1 to TRBJ2-1; TRBD2 aligns across 9 bases. The ends lost 1 base at V and 4 bases at J; junction bases unmatched: 3. This CDR3 region has 15 residues. CDR1 is SGHRS and CDR2 is YFSETQ in the germline V gene. CDR3 protein: CASSLRSGGYNEQFF. The CDR3 DNA reads as TGCGCCAGCAGCTTGCGTAGCGGGGGATACAATGAGCAGTTCTTC. The variable domain in full, completed from reference TRBV5-1 and TRBJ2-1, reads KAGVTQTPRYLIKTRGQQVTLSCSPISGHRSVSWYQQTPGQGLQFLFEYFSETQRNKGNFPGRFSGRQFSNSRSEMNVSTLELGDSALYLCASSLRSGGYNEQFFGPGTRLTVL.

V is TRBV7-3 and J is TRBJ2-6; 7 nucleotides agree with TRBD1. V was clipped by 5 bases and J by 4 bases; unmatched bases: 14. CDR1 is SGHTA and CDR2 is FQGTGA in the germline V gene. CDR3 length: 18 residues. CDR3 residues: CASSLPGQIYGGANVLTF. DNA of the CDR3: TGTGCCAGCAGCCTCCCGGGACAGATATATGGAGGGGCCAACGTCCTGACTTTC. The variable domain in full, with the rest retrieved from reference TRBV7-3 and TRBJ2-6, is GAGVSQTPSNKVTEKGKYVELRCDPISGHTALYWYRQSLGQGPEFLIYFQGTGAADDSGLPNDRFFAVRPEGSVSTLKIQRTERGDSAVYLCASSLPGQIYGGANVLTFGAGSRLTVL.

The chain joins TRBV7-2 to TRBJ2-5; TRBD1 matches 9 bases. The J call may be wrong; the DNA end is better matched by TRBJ2-7. Germline V gene lookup returns CDR1 SGHTA and CDR2 FQGNSA. The CDR3 runs to 13 residues. CDR3 region: CASRRTGGNEQYF. In DNA, the CDR3 is TGTGCCAGCAGACGCACAGGGGGCAACGAGCAGTACTTC.

This clone was counted a single time. The chain links TRBV9 to TRBJ2-1; no clear D gene. The V and J ends lost 3 bases and 4 bases respectively, with 8 bases between them. The CDR3 consists of 13 residues. Germline V gene sequence: CDR1 SGDLS, CDR2 YYNGEE. CDR3 nucleotide sequence: TGTGCCAGCAGCGCCTGGCAGTACAATGAGCAGTTCTTC. This gives the protein CASSAWQYNEQFF.

V gene TRBV19 combines with J gene TRBJ2-7, with 8 bases fitting TRBD2. V shed 5 bases and J 4 bases; nucleotides not matched to a gene: 7. CDR3 size: 14 residues. The germline V gene has CDR1 LNHDA and CDR2 SQIVND (reference sequence). The CDR3 bases are TGTGCCAGTAGTGCTCTAACGGGAGGGTACGAGCAGTACTTC. Translated, it gives CASSALTGGYEQYF.

The V gene is TRBV7-2, the J gene TRBJ2-5; 11 bases line up with TRBD2. There are 17 residues in the CDR3. Germline V gene sequence: CDR1 SGHTA, CDR2 FQGNSA. The V segment lost 1 base and the J segment 2 bases; nucleotides outside the gene matches: 6. The CDR3 protein is CASSLGLAGSGQETQYF. The CDR3 coding sequence is TGTGCCAGCAGCTTAGGACTAGCGGGGAGTGGACAAGAGACCCAGTACTTC.

This chain uses TRBV7-3 with TRBJ2-1; 10 positions agree with TRBD1. The CDR3 runs 15 residues. Looked up from germline, CDR1 is SGHTA and CDR2 is FQGTGA. V dropped 4 bases and J dropped 6; count of bases not matched to a gene: 6. DNA of the CDR3: TGTGCCAGCAGCTCCGGTAGGACAGGGGGCAATGAGCAGTTCTTC. Protein product: CASSSGRTGGNEQFF.

This rearrangement joins TRBV25-1 to TRBJ2-7, with D hard to call. Looked up from germline, CDR1 is MGHDK and CDR2 is SYGVNS. The CDR3 covers 15 residues. V lost 2 bases and J lost 3, with 14 bases in between. The CDR3 loop reads CASSEPGASFYEQYF. DNA for the CDR3: TGTGCCAGCAGTGAACCCGGAGCATCATTCTACGAGCAGTACTTC.

The V and J genes are TRBV30 and TRBJ2-7; D may be TRBD2 (6 bases). V lost 4 bases to trimming and J lost 3 bases, with 16 bases between them. There are 14 residues in the CDR3. Per the germline V gene, CDR1 is GTSNPN and CDR2 is SVGIG (reference sequence). CDR3 nucleotide sequence: TGTGCCTGGAACAGAGGAGGGGCAGTCTACGAGCAGTACTTC. This sequence encodes CAWNRGGAVYEQYF. The variable domain in full, with the rest retrieved from reference TRBV30 and TRBJ2-7, is SQTIHQWPATLVQPVGSPLSLECTVEGTSNPNLYWYRQAAGRGLQLLFYSVGIGQISSEVPQNLSASRPQDRQFILSSKKLLLSDSGFYLCAWNRGGAVYEQYFGPGTRLTVT.

The chain joins TRBV30 to TRBJ2-3; 11 bases align to TRBD2. From germline, CDR1 is GTSNPN and CDR2 SVGIG (reference sequence). The CDR3 is made up of 17 amino acids. Trimming took 2 bases from V and 0 from J; bases not matched to a gene: 7. The CDR3 loop reads CAWSSSRTSGSTDTQYF. For the CDR3, the DNA is TGTGCCTGGAGTTCTTCGAGGACTAGCGGGAGCACAGATACGCAGTATTTT.